The 32 T cell receptor beta chains below all came from one sample that was sequenced in a study of blood T cell repertoires in COVID-19. TCRdb's copy holds only in-frame clones and misses some; the assay was immunoSEQ multiplex PCR. The repertoire holds about 120,000 clones, with around 85% as singletons. The specimen sequenced was peripheral blood. The receptors derive from a man in his 70s who had recovered from COVID-19.

This chain uses TRBV5-1 with TRBJ1-1; 7 bases fit TRBD1. V shed 5 bases and J 2 bases; nucleotides not matched to a gene: 6. CDR3 length: 14 residues. Germline assignment: CDR1 SGHRS and CDR2 YFSETQ. The CDR3 nucleotides read TGCGCCAGCAGTCAACAGGGGTTCAACACTGAAGCTTTCTTT. The encoded protein is CASSQQGFNTEAFF.

This clone was counted a single time. This chain joins TRBV10-3 and TRBJ2-1; 7 nucleotides line up with TRBD1. The CDR3 consists of 14 residues. The J segment lost 4 bases and the V segment lost 6 bases, leaving 6 bases of the junction unmatched. Germline lookup yields CDR1 ENHRY and CDR2 SYGVKD. The CDR3 DNA reads TGTGCCATCAGAGCCGGGACAGATTACAATGAGCAGTTCTTC. Residues: CAIRAGTDYNEQFF.

V gene TRBV6-5 combines with J gene TRBJ2-7; the match to TRBD1 covers 10 bases. CDR1 and CDR2 (germline): MNHEY, SVGAGI. After removal of 6 bases from V and 1 base from J, the junction contained 6 bases not matched to a gene. The CDR3 loop spans 15 amino acids. CDR3 in amino acids: CASRMGQGFSYEQYF. As DNA, the CDR3 is TGTGCCAGCAGAATGGGACAGGGGTTTTCCTACGAGCAGTACTTC.

V gene TRBV5-6 combines with J gene TRBJ2-7; D not certain. This CDR3 is 12 amino acids long. Germline CDR1 SGHDT, CDR2 YYEEEE. The V and J ends lost 2 bases and 5 bases respectively, with 8 bases between them. The CDR3 sequence: CASSFGYNEQYF. CDR3 nucleotide sequence: TGTGCCAGCAGCTTCGGGTACAACGAGCAGTACTTC.

A note on this clone: The same CDR3 is also encoded by other DNA sequences in this sample. The genes are TRBV28 and TRBJ2-7, with D unclear. Trimming removed 2 bases from V and 3 bases from J, with 5 bases in between. CDR1 and CDR2 from the germline V gene are MDHEN and SYDVKM. There are 12 residues in the CDR3. CDR3 bases: TGTGCCAGCAGTTTAGGCGGCTACGAGCAGTACTTC. This codes for CASSLGGYEQYF.

The chain is built from TRBV28 and TRBJ2-7; TRBD2 aligns across 12 bases. CDR1 MDHEN and CDR2 SYDVKM come from the germline V gene. The V segment lost 6 bases and the J segment 4 bases; nucleotides outside the gene matches: 10. This CDR3 contains 16 residues. CDR3 region: CASSRPPTSGSYEQYF. CDR3 DNA: TGTGCCAGCAGCCGTCCCCCGACTAGCGGGAGTTACGAGCAGTACTTC. The whole variable domain, filled in from reference TRBV28 and TRBJ2-7, reads DVKVTQSSRYLVKRTGEKVFLECVQDMDHENMFWYRQDPGLGLRLIYFSYDVKMKEKGDIPEGYSVSREKKERFSLILESASTNQTSMYLCASSRPPTSGSYEQYFGPGTRLTVT.

The rearrangement joins TRBV2 to TRBJ2-1, with 10 bases identical to TRBD1. The CDR3 spans 15 residues. The germline V gene has CDR1 SNHLY and CDR2 FYNNEI. Trimming removed 6 bases from V and 7 bases from J; junction bases left unmatched: 9. CDR3 residues: CASRTGGTGANEQFF. For the CDR3, the DNA is TGTGCCAGCAGGACCGGGGGGACAGGGGCGAATGAGCAGTTCTTC.

The chain is built from TRBV6-1 and TRBJ1-2; D is possibly TRBD1 (6 bases). Trimming removed 1 base from V and 10 bases from J, with 10 bases in between. The germline gives CDR1 MNHNS, CDR2 SASEGT. The CDR3 contains 12 residues. The chain's CDR3 is CASSEEDRYYTF. As DNA, the CDR3 is TGTGCCAGCAGTGAAGAGGACAGATACTACACCTTC.

The chain uses TRBV28 and TRBJ2-1, with TRBD1 as a possible D gene (5 bases). The CDR3 extends over 12 amino acids. Germline CDR1 MDHEN, CDR2 SYDVKM. Trimming stripped 4 bases from V and 7 bases from J, with 8 bases between. Here the CDR3 reads CASSSSGNEQFF. Here the CDR3 DNA reads TGTGCCAGCAGTTCCTCAGGGAATGAGCAGTTCTTC.

J is TRBJ2-1 and V is TRBV4-2; 8 bases agree with TRBD2. The CDR3 is made up of 16 amino acids. V gave up 1 base and J gave up 6 bases; unmatched junction bases: 8. Germline CDR1 LGHNA, CDR2 YNFKEQ. In DNA form, the CDR3 reads TGTGCCAGCAGCCAAGTCGGAGGTAGCGGGATCAATGAGCAGTTCTTC. Its protein is CASSQVGGSGINEQFF.

The genes are TRBV6-5 and TRBJ1-4; 7 bases line up with TRBD1. Germline CDR1 and CDR2: MNHEY and SVGAGI. With 2 bases clipped from V and 8 bases from J, the junction kept 8 bases outside the gene matches. The CDR3 is made up of 15 amino acids. In DNA, the CDR3 is TGTGCCAGCAGTTACGATGTCCAGGGGGGAGAAAAACTGTTTTTT. Protein: CASSYDVQGGEKLFF.

The rearrangement uses TRBV2 and TRBJ2-7; TRBD2 might be the D (6 bases). This CDR3 has 16 residues. Trimming took 2 bases from V and 6 from J, leaving 20 bases between them. Germline values: CDR1 SNHLY, CDR2 FYNNEI. In DNA form, the CDR3 reads TGTGCCAGCAGTGAACACCCTTGCGGGACCCTTTGCGAGCAGTACTTC. Translating gives CASSEHPCGTLCEQYF.

The chain joins TRBV6-5 to TRBJ2-1, with 9 bases lining up with TRBD2. The CDR3 is made up of 15 amino acids. V was pared by 6 bases and J by 6 bases, with 9 bases of the junction left unmatched. CDR1 is MNHEY and CDR2 is SVGAGI in the germline V gene. The CDR3 reads CASRWREGLGNEQFF. CDR3 coding DNA: TGTGCCAGCAGATGGCGGGAGGGCCTGGGCAATGAGCAGTTCTTC.

This chain connects TRBV15 to TRBJ2-2, with TRBD2 identical over 14 bases. The CDR3 sequence is 16 residues long. The V segment lost 7 bases and the J segment 4 bases; nucleotides outside the gene matches: 5. The germline V gene has CDR1 LNHNV and CDR2 YYDKDF (reference sequence). CDR3 amino acids: CATKPGTSGGTGELFF. CDR3 DNA: TGTGCCACCAAACCCGGGACTAGCGGGGGCACCGGGGAGCTGTTTTTT.

CDR3 sequence (DNA): TGTGCCAGTACCCGGACAGGGGGATACAAACATCTCAATGAGCAGTTCTTC. Protein: CASTRTGGYKHLNEQFF. J is TRBJ2-1 and V is TRBV19; TRBD1 matches at 10 bases. The junction had 15 bases not matched to a gene; V was cut back by 7 bases and J by 6 bases. This CDR3 spans 17 amino acids. The germline V gene has CDR1 LNHDA and CDR2 SQIVND (reference sequence).

The chain is built from TRBV5-6 and TRBJ1-5; D might be TRBD1 (6 bases). This CDR3 comprises 16 residues. The germline gives CDR1 SGHDT, CDR2 YYEEEE. V was clipped by 7 bases and J by 4 bases, with 21 bases between them. The CDR3 DNA reads TGTGCCAGCCGCGGGGGCGGGGGTAGGGTAAATCAGCCCCAGCATTTT. Translating gives CASRGGGGRVNQPQHF.

This clone was observed a single time. The chain employs TRBV11-2 and TRBJ1-1; D ambiguous. Germline CDR1 and CDR2: SGHAT and FQNNGV. There are 13 residues in the CDR3. Trimming shortened V by 4 bases and J by 11 bases, and 17 bases separated the two germline ends. CDR3 nucleotide sequence: TGTGCCAGCAGCTCTCGACGGAGGCGGCGGGCTTTCTTT. Translating gives CASSSRRRRRAFF.

The rearrangement uses TRBV2 and TRBJ1-5, with D tentatively TRBD1 (5 bases). The CDR3 is made up of 18 amino acids. Looked up from germline, CDR1 is SNHLY and CDR2 is FYNNEI. V was clipped by 2 bases and J by 9 bases, with 26 bases between them. CDR3 coding DNA: TGTGCCAGCAGTGAAAATGATGCAAGGAGCCAGGGCGGAAGGCCCCAGCATTTT. This codes for CASSENDARSQGGRPQHF.

This chain uses TRBV5-6 with TRBJ2-5, with D possibly being TRBD2 (5 bases). The CDR3 is 13 amino acids. Germline CDR1 and CDR2: SGHDT and YYEEEE. The V end lost 4 bases, the J end lost 2 bases, and 9 bases lay between the germline ends. CDR3 residues: CASSIGLQETQYF. As DNA, the CDR3 is TGTGCCAGCAGCATTGGACTGCAAGAGACCCAGTACTTC.

The J gene is TRBJ2-5, the V gene TRBV5-1; 7 bases are a match to TRBD2. Germline assignment: CDR1 SGHRS and CDR2 YFSETQ. The V gene end was trimmed by 1 base and the J gene end by 4 bases; junction bases not matched to a gene: 4. The CDR3 consists of 14 residues. This chain's CDR3 is CASSLQAGPETQYF. CDR3 in DNA: TGCGCCAGCAGCTTGCAAGCGGGGCCAGAGACCCAGTACTTC.

The chain is built from TRBV9 and TRBJ1-2; D gene ambiguous. Trimming pared 4 bases from V and 4 bases from J, leaving 17 bases between. Per the germline V gene, CDR1 is SGDLS and CDR2 is YYNGEE. This CDR3 is 15 amino acids long. Written as DNA, the CDR3 is TGTGCCAGCAGCCCTTTTAGCTCCTCGAGCTATGGCTACACCTTC. Encoded protein: CASSPFSSSSYGYTF.

V and J are TRBV5-1 and TRBJ2-3; D is possibly TRBD1 (6 bases). The CDR3 has 14 amino acids. Trimming removed 0 bases at V and 3 bases at J, with 8 bases between. Germline V gene lookup returns CDR1 SGHRS and CDR2 YFSETQ. CDR3 sequence (DNA): TGCGCCAGCAGCTTGGTCAGGGGAACAGATACGCAGTATTTT. As protein: CASSLVRGTDTQYF.

This chain joins TRBV9 and TRBJ2-1, with D unclear. CDR1 and CDR2 from the germline V gene are SGDLS and YYNGEE. The CDR3 runs to 14 residues. V lost 2 bases, J lost 10 bases, and 16 bases lay in between. CDR3 residues: CASSVSLGYLEQFF. The CDR3 bases are TGTGCCAGCAGCGTCTCCCTCGGGTACCTCGAGCAGTTCTTC.

This clone has at least ten counts. V gene TRBV7-2 combines with J gene TRBJ2-7, with D perhaps TRBD2 (6 bases). Germline-derived CDR1 and CDR2 are SGHTA and FQGNSA. V gave up 4 bases and J gave up 3 bases, with 13 bases separating them. The length of the CDR3 is 14 residues. In DNA, the CDR3 is TGTGCCAGCAGCTCCCGGGGAGGAGGCTACGAGCAGTACTTC. Its translation: CASSSRGGGYEQYF. Drawing the rest from reference TRBV7-2 and TRBJ2-7, the complete variable domain is GAGVSQSPSNKVTEKGKDVELRCDPISGHTALYWYRQSLGQGLEFLIYFQGNSAPDKSGLPSDRFSAERTGGSVSTLTIQRTQQEDSAVYLCASSSRGGGYEQYFGPGTRLTVT.

Points on this clone: The sample carries other DNA sequences with the same CDR3. In DNA form, the CDR3 reads TGTGCCAGCAGCGTAGGGCCTCAAGAGACCCAGTACTTC. Protein product: CASSVGPQETQYF. The chain links TRBV9 to TRBJ2-5; D not resolved. The CDR3 sequence is 13 residues long. Germline V gene data show CDR1 as SGDLS and CDR2 as YYNGEE. V was cut by 0 bases and J by 2 bases, with 5 bases left in between.

The CDR3 nucleotides read TGCGCCAGCCGCCTCAGACTAGCGGGGTACAATGAGCAGTTCTTC. As protein: CASRLRLAGYNEQFF. The rearrangement joins TRBV10-2 to TRBJ2-1; 11 bases fit TRBD2. The germline CDR1 and CDR2 sequences are WSHSY and SAAADI. The CDR3 runs to 15 residues. V dropped 8 bases and J dropped 4; count of bases not matched to a gene: 7.

The J gene is TRBJ1-6, the V gene TRBV5-1; the D is unclear. The V end was cut by 4 bases, the J end by 2 bases, with 13 bases between. This CDR3 spans 16 amino acids. From germline, CDR1 is SGHRS and CDR2 YFSETQ. In nucleotides, the CDR3 is TGCGCCAGCAGCCCGGACGGAGGACCCTATAATTCACCCCTCCACTTT. Residues: CASSPDGGPYNSPLHF.

This chain joins TRBV9 and TRBJ2-5; TRBD1 agrees at 7 bases. CDR1 is SGDLS and CDR2 is YYNGEE in the germline V gene. V was clipped by 0 bases and J by 3 bases; unmatched bases: 2. The CDR3 consists of 14 residues. The DNA of the CDR3 is TGTGCCAGCAGCGTAGCCGGGACAGAAGAGACCCAGTACTTC. This codes for CASSVAGTEETQYF.

V usage is TRBV6-4 and J usage is TRBJ2-7; D is possibly TRBD1 (5 bases). The germline V and J ends were trimmed by 5 bases and 2 bases, with 16 bases remaining between them. The CDR3 loop spans 15 amino acids. CDR1 is MRHNA and CDR2 is SNTAGT in the germline V gene. The CDR3 loop reads CASSLIARVPYEQYF. For the CDR3, the DNA is TGTGCCAGCAGTCTTATCGCCAGGGTCCCCTACGAGCAGTACTTC.

As to this clone: Sequence at one end of the junction differs from germline and may be a read error. The chain has TRBV6-5 and TRBJ2-1; TRBD2 matches at 11 bases. The germline CDR1 and CDR2 sequences are MNHEY and SVGAGI. The CDR3 is made up of 13 amino acids. CDR3 loop: CASSARLAGGTVF. The CDR3 DNA sequence: TGTGCCAGCAGCGCGAGGCTAGCGGGAGGAACGGTCTTC.

The rearrangement links TRBV7-2 to TRBJ1-2; D gene ambiguous. The CDR3 is made up of 16 amino acids. V was pared by 4 bases and J by 4 bases, with 19 bases between. Germline V CDR1 and CDR2: SGHTA, FQGNSA. In DNA, the CDR3 is TGTGCCAGCAGCTCGACGGTTACAGAAGGTGGCTATGGCTACACCTTC. This gives the protein CASSSTVTEGGYGYTF.

The rearrangement uses TRBV28 and TRBJ2-7, with D unclear. Trimming stripped 2 bases from V and 4 bases from J, with 6 bases between. The length of the CDR3 is 12 residues. Germline lookup yields CDR1 MDHEN and CDR2 SYDVKM. The CDR3 sequence: CASSLGVYEQYF. The CDR3 nucleotides read TGTGCCAGCAGTTTAGGAGTTTACGAGCAGTACTTC.